These 21 T cell receptor beta chains originate from one sample sequenced in a study of CD8 T cells in ankylosing spondylitis. TCRdb recomputed calls from the 5' RACE reads with MiXCR, one row per CDR3 protein. Among 150,000 to 200,000 distinct CDR3 sequences listed, 11% were seen once. The sample taken for sequencing was blood, either unsorted or a sorted T cell fraction (not recorded which). These TCRs come from a male donor with ankylosing spondylitis or in good health (not recorded which).

This clonotype has ten or more counts. The chain employs TRBV5-1 and TRBJ2-3; 8 bases map to TRBD2. The length of the CDR3 is 15 residues. Germline CDR1 and CDR2: SGHRS and YFSETQ. V gave up 2 bases and J gave up 2 bases; unmatched junction bases: 4. The CDR3 sequence is CASSLSGRPTDTQYF. The CDR3 DNA is TGCGCCAGCAGCTTAAGCGGGAGACCCACAGATACGCAGTATTTT.

The chain combines TRBV12-3 or TRBV12-4 with TRBJ1-2; D remains ambiguous. The CDR3 runs to 13 residues. V shed 6 bases and J shed 8 bases, with 16 bases lying between them. CDR3 nucleotide sequence: TGTGCCAGCAGCGCCGCTCGGGGTGGGGGCTACACCTTC. This codes for CASSAARGGGYTF.

There are many counts of this clonotype. The chain has TRBV5-1 and TRBJ2-1, with no clear D. The CDR3 spans 14 residues. Germline V gene sequence: CDR1 SGHRS, CDR2 YFSETQ. The V and J ends lost 4 bases and 7 bases respectively, with 15 bases between them. The CDR3 bases are TGCGCCAGCAGCCCCCCGGCAGCTAAAAATGAGCAGTTCTTC. Amino acid sequence: CASSPPAAKNEQFF.

This clonotype was found many times. The chain joins TRBV24-1 to TRBJ2-2; D may correspond to TRBD1 or TRBD2 (5 bases each). CDR1 and CDR2 (germline): KGHDR, SFDVKD. The CDR3 has 15 residues. V was trimmed by 3 bases and J by 4 bases, leaving 11 bases between them. The CDR3 protein is CATSDTRGRTGELFF. The CDR3 coding sequence is TGTGCCACCAGTGATACTAGGGGACGCACCGGGGAGCTGTTTTTT.

At least ten counts were recorded for this clonotype. The CDR3 DNA reads TGTGCCAGCAGCGGTGGGACGTTGTATAATTCACCCCTCCACTTT. It is translated as CASSGGTLYNSPLHF. The rearrangement links TRBV5-6 to TRBJ1-6; D might be TRBD1 (5 bases). Trimming pared 4 bases from V and 4 bases from J, leaving 12 bases between. Germline loops: CDR1 SGHDT, CDR2 YYEEEE. The CDR3 covers 15 residues.

With respect to this clonotype: No conserved phenylalanine or tryptophan is present at the end of the CDR3, so a read error is the likely explanation. The V gene is TRBV3-1, the J gene TRBJ2-2; 7 bases fit TRBD2. Per the germline V gene, CDR1 is LGHDT and CDR2 is YNNKEL (reference sequence). The CDR3 runs 19 residues. J was trimmed by 0 bases and V by 0 bases; bases with no gene match: 10. The CDR3 nucleotides are TGTGCCAGCAGCCAAGACCGGCCTCTCGGGGGGACGAACACCGGGGAGCTGTTTTCT. This sequence encodes CASSQDRPLGGTNTGELFS.

The sample holds many counts of this clonotype. This chain links TRBV20-1 with TRBJ1-2, with TRBD1 identical over 7 bases. The germline gives CDR1 DFQATT, CDR2 SNEGSKA (reference sequence). This CDR3 comprises 15 residues. V gave up 1 base and J gave up 6 bases; unmatched junction bases: 11. CDR3 loop: CSARGPTGRGDGYTF. For the CDR3, the DNA is TGCAGTGCTAGAGGGCCGACAGGGCGCGGCGATGGCTACACCTTC.

This clonotype came up many times. The chain joins TRBV5-1 to TRBJ2-7; 13 nucleotides align to TRBD2. The CDR3 totals 14 residues. V lost 2 bases to trimming and J lost 9 bases; unmatched junction nucleotides: 5. Germline V gene sequence: CDR1 SGHRS, CDR2 YFSETQ. The CDR3 region is CASSFGLAGAVQYF. For the CDR3, the DNA is TGCGCCAGCAGCTTCGGACTAGCGGGAGCCGTGCAGTACTTC.

The sample holds many counts of this clonotype. The rearrangement joins TRBV20-1 to TRBJ2-3; D is undetermined. Germline lookup yields CDR1 DFQATT and CDR2 SNEGSKA (reference sequence). CDR3 length: 11 amino acids. V lost 2 bases and J 7 bases, leaving 7 bases between the germline ends. In nucleotides, the CDR3 is TGCAGTGCTAGAACGGCCAATACGCAGTATTTT. It is translated as CSARTANTQYF.

CDR3: CASRGDLRTNEKLFF. The CDR3 nucleotides are TGTGCCAGCAGGGGGGACCTCCGGACTAATGAAAAACTGTTTTTT. The gene calls are TRBV27 and TRBJ1-4; a possible D gene is TRBD1 (5 bases). V was cut by 6 bases and J by 2 bases, with 13 bases left in between. The CDR3 spans 15 residues. The germline CDR1 and CDR2 sequences are MNHEY and SMNVEV (reference sequence).

This clonotype has just a few counts. V and J are TRBV3-1 and TRBJ1-2; 8 positions match TRBD1. The V gene end was trimmed by 0 bases and the J gene end by 3 bases; junction bases not matched to a gene: 3. The germline gives CDR1 LGHDT, CDR2 YNNKEL (reference sequence). The CDR3 extends over 15 amino acids. DNA of the CDR3: TGTGCCAGCAGCCAAGACAGGGGGCAAGACTATGGCTACACCTTC. It is translated as CASSQDRGQDYGYTF.

The chain links TRBV7-8 to TRBJ2-3, with D tentatively TRBD1 (5 bases). CDR1 and CDR2 from the germline V gene are SGHVS and FQNEAQ. The CDR3 spans 18 residues. The V end was cut by 2 bases, the J end by 1 base, with 19 bases between. The CDR3 region is CASSLPSLPGLGTDTQYF. DNA for the CDR3: TGTGCCAGCAGCTTACCCTCCCTTCCAGGGTTAGGCACAGATACGCAGTATTTT.

This clonotype was detected many times. The chain has TRBV20-1 and TRBJ2-1, with D perhaps matching TRBD2 (7 bases). The CDR3 loop spans 13 amino acids. The germline V gene encodes CDR1 DFQATT and CDR2 SNEGSKA (reference sequence). V was clipped by 1 base and J by 6 bases, with 10 bases between them. The CDR3 DNA sequence: TGCAGTGCTAGAGGGGAGGGGGGCAATGAGCAGTTCTTC. Translation: CSARGEGGNEQFF.

The CDR3 protein is CASTPKDRLNTEAFF. CDR3 nucleotides: TGTGCCAGCACCCCCAAGGACAGGTTGAACACTGAAGCTTTCTTT. V and J are TRBV2 and TRBJ1-1; 7 positions match TRBD1. CDR3 size: 15 residues. Germline trimming cut 7 bases from V and 0 bases from J; bases unmatched to any gene: 8. CDR1 and CDR2 from the germline V gene are SNHLY and FYNNEI. Using reference TRBV2 and TRBJ1-1 for the parts outside the CDR3, the full variable domain is EPEVTQTPSHQVTQMGQEVILRCVPISNHLYFYWYRQILGQKVEFLVSFYNNEISEKSEIFDDQFSVERPDGSNFTLKIRSTKLEDSAMYFCASTPKDRLNTEAFFGQGTRLTVV.

The genes are TRBV3-1 and TRBJ2-5; D unclear. Per the germline V gene, CDR1 is LGHDT and CDR2 is YNNKEL (reference sequence). V was cut by 3 bases and J by 5 bases, with 16 bases left in between. The CDR3 sequence is 15 residues long. The CDR3 spells CASSQQVLPGETQYF. CDR3 in DNA: TGTGCCAGCAGCCAGCAGGTCCTCCCCGGGGAGACCCAGTACTTC.

A few counts support this clonotype. The V call is TRBV6-1, the J call TRBJ2-5, with D possibly being TRBD1 (6 bases). Germline V lookup: CDR1 MNHNS, CDR2 SASEGT. V was pared by 1 base and J by 4 bases, with 13 bases between. CDR3 length: 15 residues. The CDR3 region is CASSEGRQETETQYF. The CDR3 bases are TGTGCCAGCAGTGAAGGGCGACAGGAGACAGAGACCCAGTACTTC.

This clonotype was picked up many times. V usage is TRBV14 and J usage is TRBJ1-6; 7 nucleotides align to TRBD1. Germline V gene lookup returns CDR1 SGHDN and CDR2 FVKESK. Trimming cost V 1 base and J 8 bases; bases outside gene matches: 2. This CDR3 is 14 amino acids long. DNA of the CDR3: TGTGCCAGCAGCCAAGTTCAGGGGGATTCACCCCTCCACTTT. It is translated as CASSQVQGDSPLHF.

In its sample, this clonotype was seen many times. This sequence joins TRBV21-1 and TRBJ2-1. TRBV21-1 is marked as a pseudogene. The CDR3 extends over 14 amino acids. CDR3 nucleotides: TGTGCCAGCAGCAACAGGGGTTCCTACAATGAGCAGTTCTTC. Translated, it gives CASSNRGSYNEQFF.

The chain joins TRBV12-3 or TRBV12-4 to TRBJ2-3; 11 bases are shared with TRBD2. V lost 5 bases to trimming and J lost 7 bases; unmatched junction nucleotides: 8. The CDR3 runs 15 residues. CDR3 DNA: TGTGCCAGCAGTGGTAGCGGGAGGGGTGTATATACGCAGTATTTT. Amino acids: CASSGSGRGVYTQYF.

This clonotype was seen a few times. The V and J genes are TRBV5-1 and TRBJ2-7; TRBD1 aligns across 8 bases. Germline V gene data show CDR1 as SGHRS and CDR2 as YFSETQ. V lost 2 bases, J lost 7 bases, and 8 bases stayed unmatched. The CDR3 extends over 14 amino acids. The CDR3 nucleotides read TGCGCCAGCAGCTTAAGGACAGGGTCTAAGGAGCAGTACTTC. As protein: CASSLRTGSKEQYF.

This clonotype was detected ten times or more. The chain recombines TRBV10-3 with TRBJ2-1; D possibly corresponds to TRBD1 (6 bases). CDR3 length: 11 residues. V was pared by 9 bases and J by 7 bases, with 10 bases between. Germline CDR1 and CDR2: ENHRY and SYGVKD. DNA for the CDR3: TGTGCCATGAGGACAGAAAATGAGCAGTTCTTC. It specifies CAMRTENEQFF.